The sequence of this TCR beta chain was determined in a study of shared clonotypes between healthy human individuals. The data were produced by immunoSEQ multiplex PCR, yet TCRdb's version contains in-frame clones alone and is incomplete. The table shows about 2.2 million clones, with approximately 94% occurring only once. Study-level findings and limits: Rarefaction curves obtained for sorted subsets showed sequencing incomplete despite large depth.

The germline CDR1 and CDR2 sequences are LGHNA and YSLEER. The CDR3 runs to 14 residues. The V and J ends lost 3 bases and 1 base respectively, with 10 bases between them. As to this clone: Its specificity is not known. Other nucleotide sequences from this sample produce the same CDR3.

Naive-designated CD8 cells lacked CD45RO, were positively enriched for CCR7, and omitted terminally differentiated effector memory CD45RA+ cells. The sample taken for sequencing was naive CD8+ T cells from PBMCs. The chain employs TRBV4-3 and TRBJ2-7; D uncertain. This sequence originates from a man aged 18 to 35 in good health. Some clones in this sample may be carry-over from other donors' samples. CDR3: CASSQGSGSYEQYF. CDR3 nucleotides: TGCGCCAGCAGCCAGGGTTCTGGGTCCTACGAGCAGTACTTC.